This T cell receptor beta chain came from a study of shared T cell receptors in the human thymus. This clone was recorded a few times. Measured with immunoSEQ multiplex PCR; TCRdb has only the in-frame clones, and not every one. The table shows 700,000 or so clones, with roughly 85% occurring only once. This CDR3 comprises 13 residues. Germline V CDR1 and CDR2: MNHEY, SMNVEV (reference sequence). J was trimmed by 6 bases and V by 4 bases; bases with no gene match: 3. This sample was also put to use in a study of human thymus T cells. That report notes: Biased V and J segment usage appeared in thymus and peripheral blood.

The TCR comes from a girl under three years old with a congenital heart defect. The sequenced sample was thymocytes. The V and J genes are TRBV27 and TRBJ1-1; 9 bases agree with TRBD1. Here the CDR3 reads CASSSRQGAEAFF. The CDR3 DNA is TGTGCCAGCAGTTCCCGACAGGGGGCTGAAGCTTTCTTT.